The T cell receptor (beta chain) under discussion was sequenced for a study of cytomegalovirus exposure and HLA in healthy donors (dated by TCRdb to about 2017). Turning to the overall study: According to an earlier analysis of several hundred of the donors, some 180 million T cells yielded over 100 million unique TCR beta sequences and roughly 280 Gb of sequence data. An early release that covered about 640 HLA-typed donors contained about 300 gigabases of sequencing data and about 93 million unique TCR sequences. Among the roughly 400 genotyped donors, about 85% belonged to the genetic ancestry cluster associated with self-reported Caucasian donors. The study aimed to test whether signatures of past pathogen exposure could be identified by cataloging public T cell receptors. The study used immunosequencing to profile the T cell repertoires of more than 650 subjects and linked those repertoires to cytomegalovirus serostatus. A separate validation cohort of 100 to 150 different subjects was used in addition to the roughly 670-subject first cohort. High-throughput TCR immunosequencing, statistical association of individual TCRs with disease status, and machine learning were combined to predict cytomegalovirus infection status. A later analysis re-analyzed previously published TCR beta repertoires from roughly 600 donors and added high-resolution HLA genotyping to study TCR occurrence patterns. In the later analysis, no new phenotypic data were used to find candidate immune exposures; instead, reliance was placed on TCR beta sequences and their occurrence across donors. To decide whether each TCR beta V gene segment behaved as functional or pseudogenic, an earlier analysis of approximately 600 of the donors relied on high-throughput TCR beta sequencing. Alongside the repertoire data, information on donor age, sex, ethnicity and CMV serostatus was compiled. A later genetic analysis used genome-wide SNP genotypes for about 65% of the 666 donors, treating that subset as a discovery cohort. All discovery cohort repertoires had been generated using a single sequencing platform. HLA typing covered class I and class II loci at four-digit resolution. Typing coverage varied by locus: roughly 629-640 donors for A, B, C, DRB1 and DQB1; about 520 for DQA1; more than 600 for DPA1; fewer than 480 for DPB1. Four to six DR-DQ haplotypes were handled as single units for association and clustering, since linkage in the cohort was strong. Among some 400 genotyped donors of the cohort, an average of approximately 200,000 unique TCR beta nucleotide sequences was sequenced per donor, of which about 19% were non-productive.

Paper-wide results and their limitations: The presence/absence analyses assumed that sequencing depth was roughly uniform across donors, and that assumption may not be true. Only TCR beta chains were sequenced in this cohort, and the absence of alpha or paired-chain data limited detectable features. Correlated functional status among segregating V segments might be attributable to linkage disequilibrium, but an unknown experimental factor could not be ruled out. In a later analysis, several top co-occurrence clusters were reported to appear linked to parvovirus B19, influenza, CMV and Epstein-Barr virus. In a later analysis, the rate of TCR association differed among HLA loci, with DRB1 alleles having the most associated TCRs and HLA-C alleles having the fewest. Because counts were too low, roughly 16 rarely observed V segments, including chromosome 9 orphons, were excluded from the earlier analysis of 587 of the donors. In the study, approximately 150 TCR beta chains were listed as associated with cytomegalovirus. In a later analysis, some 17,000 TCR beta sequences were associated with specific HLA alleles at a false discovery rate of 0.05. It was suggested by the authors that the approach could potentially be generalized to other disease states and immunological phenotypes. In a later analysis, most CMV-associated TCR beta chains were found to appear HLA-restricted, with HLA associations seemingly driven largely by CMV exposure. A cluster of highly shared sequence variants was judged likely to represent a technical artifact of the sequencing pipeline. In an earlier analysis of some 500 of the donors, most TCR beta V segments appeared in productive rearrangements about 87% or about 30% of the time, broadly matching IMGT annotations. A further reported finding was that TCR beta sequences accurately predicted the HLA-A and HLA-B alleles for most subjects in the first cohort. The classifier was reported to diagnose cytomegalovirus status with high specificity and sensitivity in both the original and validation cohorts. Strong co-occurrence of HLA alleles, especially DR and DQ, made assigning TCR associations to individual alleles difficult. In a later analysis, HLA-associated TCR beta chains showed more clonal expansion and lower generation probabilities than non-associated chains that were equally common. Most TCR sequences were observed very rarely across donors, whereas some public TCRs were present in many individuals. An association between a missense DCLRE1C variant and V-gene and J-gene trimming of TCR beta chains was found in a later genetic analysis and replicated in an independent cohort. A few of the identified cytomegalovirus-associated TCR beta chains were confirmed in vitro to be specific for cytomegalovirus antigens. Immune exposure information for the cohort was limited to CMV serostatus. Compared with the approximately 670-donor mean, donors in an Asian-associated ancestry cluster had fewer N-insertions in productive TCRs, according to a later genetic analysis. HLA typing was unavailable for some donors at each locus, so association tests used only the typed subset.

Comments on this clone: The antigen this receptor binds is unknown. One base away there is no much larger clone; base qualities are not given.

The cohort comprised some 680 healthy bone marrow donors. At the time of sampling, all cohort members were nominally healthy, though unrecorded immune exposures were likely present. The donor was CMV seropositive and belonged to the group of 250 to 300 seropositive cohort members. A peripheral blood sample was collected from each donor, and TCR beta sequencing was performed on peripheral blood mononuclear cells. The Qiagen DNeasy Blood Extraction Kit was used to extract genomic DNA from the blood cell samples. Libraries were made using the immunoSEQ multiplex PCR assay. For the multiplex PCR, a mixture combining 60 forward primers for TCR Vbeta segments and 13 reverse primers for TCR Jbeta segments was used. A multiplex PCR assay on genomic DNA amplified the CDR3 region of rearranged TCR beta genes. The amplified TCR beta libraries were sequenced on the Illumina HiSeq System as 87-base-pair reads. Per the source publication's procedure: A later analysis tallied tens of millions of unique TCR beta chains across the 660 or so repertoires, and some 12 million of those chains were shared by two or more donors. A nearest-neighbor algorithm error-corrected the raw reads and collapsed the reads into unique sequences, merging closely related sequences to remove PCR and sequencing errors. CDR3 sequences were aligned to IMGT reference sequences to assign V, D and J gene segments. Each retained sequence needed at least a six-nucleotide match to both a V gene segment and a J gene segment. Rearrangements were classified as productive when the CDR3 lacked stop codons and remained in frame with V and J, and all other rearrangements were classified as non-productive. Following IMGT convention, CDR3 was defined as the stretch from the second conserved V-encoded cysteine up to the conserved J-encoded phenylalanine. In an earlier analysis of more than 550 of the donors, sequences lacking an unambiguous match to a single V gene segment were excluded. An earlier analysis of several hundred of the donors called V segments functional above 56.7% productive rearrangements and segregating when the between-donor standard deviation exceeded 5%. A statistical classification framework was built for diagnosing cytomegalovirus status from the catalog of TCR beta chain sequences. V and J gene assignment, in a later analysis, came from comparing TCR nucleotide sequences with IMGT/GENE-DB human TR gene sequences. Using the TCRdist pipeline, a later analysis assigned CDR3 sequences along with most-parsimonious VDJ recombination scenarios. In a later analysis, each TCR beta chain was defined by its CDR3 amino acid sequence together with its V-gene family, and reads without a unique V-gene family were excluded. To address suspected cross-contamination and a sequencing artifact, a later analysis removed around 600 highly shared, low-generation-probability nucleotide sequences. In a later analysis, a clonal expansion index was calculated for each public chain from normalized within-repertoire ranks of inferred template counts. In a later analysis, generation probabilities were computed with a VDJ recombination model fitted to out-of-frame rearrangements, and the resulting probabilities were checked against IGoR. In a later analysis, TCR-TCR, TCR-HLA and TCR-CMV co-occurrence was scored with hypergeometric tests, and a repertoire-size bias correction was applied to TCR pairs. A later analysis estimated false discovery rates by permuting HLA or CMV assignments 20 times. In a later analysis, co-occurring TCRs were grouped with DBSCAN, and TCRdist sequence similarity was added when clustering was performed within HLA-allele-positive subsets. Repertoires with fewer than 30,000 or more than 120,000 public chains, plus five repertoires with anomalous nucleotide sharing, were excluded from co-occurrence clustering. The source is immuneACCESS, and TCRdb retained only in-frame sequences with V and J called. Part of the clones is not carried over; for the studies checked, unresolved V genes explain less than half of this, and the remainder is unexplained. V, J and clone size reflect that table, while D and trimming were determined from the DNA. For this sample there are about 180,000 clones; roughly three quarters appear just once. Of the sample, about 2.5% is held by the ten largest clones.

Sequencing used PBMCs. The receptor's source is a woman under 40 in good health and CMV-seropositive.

CDR3 region: CASSFNNYGYTF. The DNA sequence is TGTGCCAGCAGCTTTAATAACTATGGCTACACCTTC. Recombination connected TRBV9 to TRBJ1-2, with the D segment identity uncertain. The V and J ends are trimmed by 4 bases and 1 base, leaving 5 bases between them. Taken from cysteine to phenylalanine, the CDR3 has 12 residues. Kept here is only the CDR3 DNA, which spans 36 bases and is read in frame from base 1. As encoded in the germline V gene, CDR1 is SGDLS while CDR2 is YYNGEE.